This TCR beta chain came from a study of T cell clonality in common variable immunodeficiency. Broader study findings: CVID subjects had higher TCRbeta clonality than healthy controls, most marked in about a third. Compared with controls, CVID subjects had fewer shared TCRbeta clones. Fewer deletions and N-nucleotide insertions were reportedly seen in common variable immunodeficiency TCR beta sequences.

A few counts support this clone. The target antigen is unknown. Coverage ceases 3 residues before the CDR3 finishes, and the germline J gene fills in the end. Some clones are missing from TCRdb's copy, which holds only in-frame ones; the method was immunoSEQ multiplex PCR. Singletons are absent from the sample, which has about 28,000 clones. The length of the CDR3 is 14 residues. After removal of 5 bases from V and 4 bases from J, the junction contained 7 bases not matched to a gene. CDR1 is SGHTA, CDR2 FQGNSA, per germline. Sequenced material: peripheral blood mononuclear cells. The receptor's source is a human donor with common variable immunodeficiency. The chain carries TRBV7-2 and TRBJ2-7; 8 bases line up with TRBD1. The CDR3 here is CASSHDRGVYEQYF. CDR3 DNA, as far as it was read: TGTGCCAGCAGCCACGACAGGGGAGTATACGAG.